This TCR beta chain was observed in a study of shared clonotypes between healthy human individuals. Study as a whole: CD8 memory received one plate per donor, CD8 naive two, CD4 memory three and CD4 naive three.

There are 13 residues in the CDR3. V was pared by 4 bases and J by 7 bases, with 11 bases between. The germline CDR1 and CDR2 sequences are MGHRA and YSYEKL. Both subsets, CD45RA+ naive and CD45RA-negative memory, were split from the CD4+ cells. Data came from immunoSEQ multiplex PCR; TCRdb stores just in-frame clones and leaves some out. The sample holds a few hundred thousand clones; approximately 97% are singletons and the top ten take less than 0.065%. This clonotype originated in a woman aged 30 to 39 in good health. Material for sequencing was naive CD4+ T cells sorted from blood. Noted subset: CD45RA+ positively selected. J is TRBJ2-1 and V is TRBV4-1; D remains ambiguous. CDR3: CASSPYLGNEQFF. CDR3 DNA: TGCGCCAGCAGCCCCTACCTCGGGAATGAGCAGTTCTTC.